This T cell receptor beta chain was identified during a study of blood T cell repertoires in COVID-19. TCRdb's copy holds only in-frame clones and misses some; the assay was immunoSEQ multiplex PCR. Of roughly 280,000 clones in the sample, around 89% were seen once. V was pared by 3 bases and J by 2 bases, with 16 bases between. Germline CDR1 reads KGHSH; CDR2 reads LQKENI. The CDR3 runs to 17 residues. Sequencing was performed on PBMCs or T cells enriched from blood (not recorded which). This clonotype was sampled from a woman aged 25 to 39 with acute COVID-19. The gene calls are TRBV18 and TRBJ2-2, with TRBD1 as a possible D gene (6 bases). DNA for the CDR3: TGTGCCAGCTCACCGGACCTGGACAGTTTTAACACCGGGGAGCTGTTTTTT. Amino acids: CASSPDLDSFNTGELFF.